This passage covers 5 T cell receptor beta chains from one sample sequenced in a study of cytomegalovirus exposure and HLA in healthy donors. The study ran its PCR with 60 Vbeta and 13 Jbeta primers. The assay was immunoSEQ multiplex PCR, and TCRdb's table has in-frame clones only and misses some. The profile covers roughly 150,000 clones, with about 80% appearing a single time and approximately 15% taken by the ten largest. Specimen: PBMCs. These receptor sequences come from a woman aged 40 to 50 in good health and CMV-seronegative.

The chain carries TRBV23-1 and TRBJ1-1, with D perhaps TRBD1 (5 bases). TRBV23-1 qualifies as an ORF whose function is uncertain. The CDR3 is made up of 17 amino acids. V lost 2 bases and J 3 bases, leaving 19 bases between the germline ends. CDR3 nucleotides: TGCGCCAGCAGTCAAACCCGCGACAGACCTCTGGACACTGAAGCTTTCTTT. This encodes CASSQTRDRPLDTEAFF.

The V and J genes are TRBV7-8 and TRBJ2-5; D gene unclear. V was trimmed by 1 base and J by 11 bases, leaving 14 bases between them. The CDR3 spans 13 residues. Germline V gene sequence: CDR1 SGHVS, CDR2 FQNEAQ. The CDR3 reads CASSLEFLVGQYF. The CDR3, as DNA: TGTGCCAGCAGCTTAGAGTTCCTAGTTGGTCAGTACTTC.

This rearrangement joins TRBV28 to TRBJ1-2; TRBD1 is a possible D gene (6 bases). CDR3 length: 17 residues. Trimming shortened V by 5 bases and J by 5 bases, and 24 bases separated the two germline ends. In germline, CDR1 is MDHEN, CDR2 SYDVKM. Here the CDR3 DNA reads TGTGCCAGCAGTGCCCCGGGGAGGGCGGGGGCAGGATATGGCTACACCTTC. Translated, it gives CASSAPGRAGAGYGYTF.

This rearrangement joins TRBV5-1 to TRBJ1-3; 9 bases are shared with TRBD1. J lost 1 base, V lost 4 bases, and 3 bases had no gene match. The CDR3 contains 15 residues. CDR1 is SGHRS and CDR2 is YFSETQ in the germline V gene. The CDR3 DNA is TGCGCCAGCAGCATAGACAGGGGGTCTGGAAACACCATATATTTT. It yields the protein CASSIDRGSGNTIYF.

Worth noting for this clone: Sequence at one end of the junction differs from germline and may be a read error. The V and J genes are TRBV28 and TRBJ2-4, with a possible D match to TRBD1 (6 bases). Germline lookup yields CDR1 MDHEN and CDR2 SYDVKM. There are 15 residues in the CDR3. CDR3 coding DNA: TGTGCCAGCAGTCCCGAAGGGGCAGGGGCAAACAGTCAGTACTTC. It translates to CASSPEGAGANSQYF.